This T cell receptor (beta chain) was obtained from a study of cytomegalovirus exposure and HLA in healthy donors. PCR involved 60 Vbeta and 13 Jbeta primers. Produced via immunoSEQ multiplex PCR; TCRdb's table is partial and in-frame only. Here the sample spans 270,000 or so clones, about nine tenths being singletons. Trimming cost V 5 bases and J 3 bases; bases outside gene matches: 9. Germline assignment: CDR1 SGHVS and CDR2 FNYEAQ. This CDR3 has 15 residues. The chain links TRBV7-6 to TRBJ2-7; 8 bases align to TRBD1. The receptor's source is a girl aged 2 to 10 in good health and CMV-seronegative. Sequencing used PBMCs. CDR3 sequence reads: CASSTSGQGNYEQYF. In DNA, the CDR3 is TGTGCCAGCAGCACCTCAGGACAGGGTAACTACGAGCAGTACTTC.